The following is a T cell receptor (beta chain) sequence with its context. Its antigen is unknown. Base qualities are missing; no much larger clone stands one base away. Measured from the cysteine to the phenylalanine, the CDR3 is 15 residues long. Left in the record is the CDR3 DNA by itself, 45 bases read in frame from the first base. Between the V and J ends, shortened by 0 bases and 4 bases respectively, the junction contains 12 bases. The germline V gene gives CDR1 as MGHRA and CDR2 as YSYEKL. The immunoSEQ Assay, a bias-controlled multiplex PCR, was used to amplify TCRbeta CDR3 regions from genomic DNA. Per the authors' processing: The number of nucleated cells in each sample was estimated from the amplification of reference gene primers within the assay. To quantify the absolute abundance of each unique TCRbeta CDR3 rearrangement, sequence reads were collapsed and filtered. Productive Simpson clonality was computed per sample as the square root of Simpson's diversity index over productive rearrangements. This immuneACCESS table, as held by TCRdb, lists in-frame sequences with V and J called but not all clones. Of the missing ones, under half trace to an unresolved V gene in checked studies; the others have no known cause. V, J and clone size derive from that table, while D and trimming were established from the DNA sequence. This sample comprises 200,000 to 250,000 clones, approximately 85% of them detected only once. The ten largest make up roughly 4.7% of the sample.

This record belongs to a study of blood T cell repertoires in COVID-19 (dated by TCRdb to the early 2020s). Study-level background: Samples covering the acute and convalescent phases of COVID-19 were provided by collaborators in the United States, Italy and Spain. The prospective study material was composed of cDNA or gDNA derived from T cells, B-cell-depleted T cells, or PBMCs. Subjects who had been exposed to COVID-19, were actively infected with it, or had recovered from it provided the deeply sampled blood TCRbeta repertoires that made up the dataset. A freely available public database, intended as a resource for researchers studying the immune response to SARS-CoV-2, is where the repertoires were released. Samples came from the ongoing ImmuneRACE study (first 160 participants) plus 1,254 subjects from 6 global collaborators. The sample metadata nearly always contained a de-identified subject ID, COVID-19 status, age in years and sex. Where available, HLA class I and class II types were taken from metadata supplied by the sample provider and were not determined by assay-based typing. General conclusions and limits of the study: The quantity of clinical and demographic metadata differed by source and by participant and was supplied without curation.

Each collaborating institution followed its own protocols to collect whole blood in K2EDTA tubes. For TCRbeta analysis, collaborators shipped samples in one of three forms: frozen whole blood, isolated PBMCs, or DNA extracted from either of those sample types. Input material: peripheral blood. In this chain, TRBV4-1 is recombined with TRBJ1-2, and the D gene may be TRBD1, 6 bases matching. The TCR sequence derives from an older woman with acute or convalescent COVID-19. The nucleotide sequence is TGCGCCAGCAGCCAAGATAGTACAGGGCCCTATGGCTACACCTTC. The translation is CASSQDSTGPYGYTF.